Below, 30 T cell receptor beta chains from the same sample are listed, as sequenced in a study of blood T cells in healthy people across ages. It was with a sample-barcoded 5' primer and a J-beta primer mix that a second PCR of about 7 to 12 cycles was run. Via MiXCR, TCRdb re-called the 5' RACE reads, giving one row per CDR3 protein. The repertoire holds about 1.4 million distinct CDR3 sequences, with 45% to 70% as singletons. Input material: blood. The origin of the receptors is a man between 18 and 35 years old in good health.

This CDR3 reads CSVAGEAYEQYF. The DNA of the CDR3 is TGCAGCGTTGCAGGGGAAGCCTACGAGCAGTACTTC. The gene calls are TRBV29-1 and TRBJ2-7, with D perhaps matching TRBD1 (6 bases). The CDR3 runs 12 residues. Trimming stripped 4 bases from V and 2 bases from J, with 9 bases between. Germline V gene data show CDR1 as SQVTM and CDR2 as ANQGSEA.

The V and J genes are TRBV28 and TRBJ2-4, with D perhaps matching TRBD1 (6 bases). Trimming removed 10 bases at V and 1 base at J, with 11 bases between. The CDR3 is made up of 13 amino acids. Looked up from germline, CDR1 is MDHEN and CDR2 is SYDVKM. The CDR3 bases are TGTGCCACAGATCAGGGGGCCAAAAACATTCAGTACTTC. It encodes CATDQGAKNIQYF.

In this sample, this clonotype turned up a few times. The V call is TRBV29-1, the J call TRBJ2-7; D assignment may be TRBD1 or TRBD2 (6 bases each). V was clipped by 3 bases and J by 3 bases, with 12 bases between them. CDR3 length equals 13 residues. The germline gives CDR1 SQVTM, CDR2 ANQGSEA. CDR3 nucleotides: TGCAGCGTTGAGAGGGGGGAGGACTACGAGCAGTACTTC. This gives the protein CSVERGEDYEQYF.

This chain uses TRBV12-3 or TRBV12-4 with TRBJ2-7; 10 bases agree with TRBD2. J lost 2 bases, V lost 3 bases, and 4 bases had no gene match. This CDR3 spans 15 amino acids. CDR3 loop: CASSFGTSETYEQYF. The CDR3 DNA sequence: TGTGCCAGCAGTTTCGGGACTAGCGAAACCTACGAGCAGTACTTC.

The rearrangement uses TRBV29-1 and TRBJ2-3; 7 bases are a match to TRBD2. In germline, CDR1 is SQVTM, CDR2 ANQGSEA. With 3 bases clipped from V and 2 bases from J, the junction kept 2 bases outside the gene matches. This CDR3 is 13 amino acids long. The CDR3 is CSVDGGFTDTQYF. The CDR3 DNA sequence: TGCAGCGTTGACGGGGGGTTCACAGATACGCAGTATTTT.

The rearrangement uses TRBV10-3 and TRBJ2-1, with no clear D. TRBJ2-7 explains the end of the DNA better; the J call may be wrong. This CDR3 has 14 residues. The germline V gene has CDR1 ENHRY and CDR2 SYGVKD. CDR3 sequence: CAISDKGIKGEQYF. As DNA, the CDR3 is TGTGCCATCAGTGACAAGGGCATAAAAGGCGAGCAGTACTTC.

The rearrangement links TRBV14 to TRBJ2-2; D unresolved. With 2 bases removed from V and 0 bases from J, the gap between germline ends came to 13 bases. Germline CDR1 is SGHDN and CDR2 is FVKESK. This CDR3 is 17 amino acids long. The CDR3 sequence: CASSQYVYLSNTGELFF. CDR3 sequence (DNA): TGTGCCAGCAGCCAATACGTGTACCTCTCGAACACCGGGGAGCTGTTTTTT.

V is TRBV7-2 and J is TRBJ2-5, with unresolved D. With 1 base removed from V and 2 bases from J, the gap between germline ends came to 14 bases. CDR3 length: 16 amino acids. Germline V gives CDR1 SGHTA, CDR2 FQGNSA. The chain's CDR3 is CASSLGPPMGQETQYF. CDR3 bases: TGTGCCAGCAGCTTAGGTCCCCCTATGGGGCAAGAGACCCAGTACTTC. The complete variable domain, with remaining parts taken from reference TRBV7-2 and TRBJ2-5, reads GAGVSQSPSNKVTEKGKDVELRCDPISGHTALYWYRQSLGQGLEFLIYFQGNSAPDKSGLPSDRFSAERTGGSVSTLTIQRTQQEDSAVYLCASSLGPPMGQETQYFGPGTRLLVL.

This clonotype was found a few times. The chain carries TRBV6-6 and TRBJ2-5, with TRBD1 identical over 8 bases. This CDR3 spans 14 amino acids. V gave up 2 bases and J gave up 5 bases; unmatched junction bases: 4. Germline values: CDR1 MNHNY, CDR2 SVGAGI (reference sequence). The CDR3 DNA follows: TGTGCCAGCAGTTACCCAGGGGGCGAGGAGACCCAGTACTTC. This translates into CASSYPGGEETQYF.

The V gene is TRBV7-9, the J gene TRBJ1-6, with D tentatively TRBD1 (5 bases). CDR3 length: 15 amino acids. With 1 base removed from V and 9 bases from J, the gap between germline ends came to 13 bases. CDR1 and CDR2 (germline): SEHNR, FQNEAQ (reference sequence). CDR3 sequence (DNA): TGTGCCAGCAGCTTAGGTGGGGACCTAGCTTCACCCCTCCACTTT. Translating gives CASSLGGDLASPLHF.

This clonotype was seen a few times. The J gene is TRBJ2-5, the V gene TRBV20-1, with TRBD1 matching 8 bases. The germline V gene has CDR1 DFQATT and CDR2 SNEGSKA (reference sequence). V was clipped by 3 bases and J by 8 bases; unmatched bases: 8. The CDR3 runs 13 residues. The chain's CDR3 is CSARLDRERTQYF. The CDR3 region has the DNA TGCAGTGCTAGGCTGGACAGGGAGAGAACCCAGTACTTC.

This chain uses TRBV9 with TRBJ1-1, with 7 bases aligning to TRBD1. The CDR3 is 12 residues long. CDR1 and CDR2 (germline): SGDLS, YYNGEE. V lost 4 bases to trimming and J lost 6 bases; unmatched junction nucleotides: 3. In nucleotides, the CDR3 is TGTGCCAGCAGCCCAGACAGGGCTGAAGCTTTCTTT. Translating gives CASSPDRAEAFF.

The chain is built from TRBV29-1 and TRBJ2-2; D gene ambiguous. Germline CDR1 is SQVTM and CDR2 is ANQGSEA. V lost 7 bases and J 0 bases, leaving 12 bases between the germline ends. The CDR3 is made up of 14 amino acids. CDR3 coding DNA: TGCAGCGCTTCGGCGTCCGCGAACACCGGGGAGCTGTTTTTT. This codes for CSASASANTGELFF.

The V gene is TRBV9, the J gene TRBJ2-2; D is possibly TRBD1 or TRBD2 (7 bases each). CDR1 is SGDLS, CDR2 YYNGEE, per germline. V was trimmed by 4 bases and J by 5 bases, leaving 15 bases between them. This CDR3 has 15 amino acids. CDR3 residues: CASSQTGRGTGELFF. CDR3 DNA: TGTGCCAGCAGCCAGACAGGGAGGGGTACCGGGGAGCTGTTTTTT. The variable domain in full, with the rest retrieved from reference TRBV9 and TRBJ2-2, is DSGVTQTPKHLITATGQRVTLRCSPRSGDLSVYWYQQSLDQGLQFLIQYYNGEERAKGNILERFSAQQFPDLHSELNLSSLELGDSALYFCASSQTGRGTGELFFGEGSRLTVL.

Only a few counts were recorded for this clonotype. The genes are TRBV12-3 or TRBV12-4 and TRBJ1-6; TRBD1 might be the D (6 bases). This CDR3 comprises 15 residues. Trimming shortened V by 7 bases and J by 9 bases, and 19 bases separated the two germline ends. CDR3 sequence reads: CASTRTGDRPSPLHF. In nucleotides, the CDR3 is TGTGCCAGCACCAGGACCGGCGACAGGCCTTCACCCCTCCACTTT.

This clonotype is a singleton in its sample. This sequence joins TRBV4-1 and TRBJ2-3; TRBD1 agrees at 9 bases. In germline, CDR1 is MGHRA, CDR2 YSYEKL. This CDR3 has 16 residues. With 4 bases clipped from V and 2 bases from J, the junction kept 7 bases outside the gene matches. CDR3: CASSRLTGGVTDTQYF. As DNA, the CDR3 is TGCGCCAGCAGCCGTTTGACAGGGGGGGTCACAGATACGCAGTATTTT.

Written as DNA, the CDR3 is TGTGCCAGCAGCGTACGGACAAGTCTCCTTACAGATACGCAGTATTTT. It is translated as CASSVRTSLLTDTQYF. The gene calls are TRBV9 and TRBJ2-3, with a tentative D call TRBD1 (5 bases). Per the germline V gene, CDR1 is SGDLS and CDR2 is YYNGEE. V gave up 1 base and J gave up 3 bases, with 15 bases separating them. CDR3 size: 16 residues.

J is TRBJ2-1 and V is TRBV6-5; 7 nucleotides match TRBD2. Germline CDR1 and CDR2: MNHEY and SVGAGI. The CDR3 is 14 amino acids. V shed 5 bases, J shed 6 bases, and the junction held 7 bases outside the gene matches. The chain's CDR3 is CASSILGLGNEQFF. The DNA for the CDR3 is TGTGCCAGCAGTATCTTAGGACTAGGCAATGAGCAGTTCTTC.

This clonotype has only a few counts. The chain is built from TRBV20-1 and TRBJ2-3; no clear D gene. The CDR3 is 13 amino acids. Germline V gives CDR1 DFQATT, CDR2 SNEGSKA (reference sequence). Trimming removed 3 bases at V and 2 bases at J, with 9 bases between. The CDR3 region has the DNA TGCAGTGCTAGTGAAGGAACCACAGATACGCAGTATTTT. Its translation: CSASEGTTDTQYF.

As to this clonotype: A read error is likely, as this CDR3 ends without the conserved phenylalanine or tryptophan. The rearrangement uses TRBV20-1 and TRBJ2-5; no firm D call. In germline, CDR1 is DFQATT, CDR2 SNEGSKA (reference sequence). V lost 6 bases, J lost 0 bases, and 8 bases lay in between. CDR3 length: 12 residues. The CDR3 region has the DNA TGCAGTGCGGAGTTGTACCAAGAGACCCAGTACGTC. Protein: CSAELYQETQYV.

This chain uses TRBV20-1 with TRBJ1-6, with a tentative D call TRBD1 (5 bases). The length of the CDR3 is 15 residues. V shed 1 base and J shed 7 bases, with 14 bases lying between them. Looked up from germline, CDR1 is DFQATT and CDR2 is SNEGSKA (reference sequence). CDR3 residues: CSARGGGGGNSPLHF. Written as DNA, the CDR3 is TGCAGTGCTAGAGGGGGGGGTGGAGGGAATTCACCCCTCCACTTT.

Written as DNA, the CDR3 is TGCAGTGCTATCCGCGGACTAGCGGGGGTGGGCCCTATCTACGAGCAGTACTTC. Its protein product is CSAIRGLAGVGPIYEQYF. The chain links TRBV20-1 to TRBJ2-7; 13 nucleotides align to TRBD2. The length of the CDR3 is 18 residues. Germline lookup yields CDR1 DFQATT and CDR2 SNEGSKA (reference sequence). The junction had 15 bases not matched to a gene; V was cut back by 4 bases and J by 3 bases.

The V and J genes are TRBV4-2 and TRBJ2-5, with D hard to call. CDR3 size: 13 residues. The V end was cut by 0 bases, the J end by 5 bases, with 7 bases between. Germline CDR1 and CDR2: LGHNA and YNFKEQ. CDR3 DNA: TGTGCCAGCAGCCAAGAAGATGAGGAGACCCAGTACTTC. This encodes CASSQEDEETQYF.

CDR3 nucleotide sequence: TGTGCCAGCAGCTACACCCGGGGTTTTGACTATGGCTACACCTTC. This gives the protein CASSYTRGFDYGYTF. The V gene is TRBV7-2, the J gene TRBJ1-2, with D unclear. V lost 4 bases to trimming and J lost 3 bases, with 15 bases between them. The germline V gene encodes CDR1 SGHTA and CDR2 FQGNSA. This CDR3 has 15 amino acids.

The chain couples TRBV4-1 to TRBJ2-1; D is perhaps TRBD2 (6 bases). This CDR3 comprises 16 residues. V was shortened by 3 bases and J by 3 bases, with 15 bases between the two germline ends. Germline V CDR1 and CDR2: MGHRA, YSYEKL. The DNA for the CDR3 is TGCGCCAGCAGCCACCCGGCTAGCGCCTACTACAATGAGCAGTTCTTC. This gives the protein CASSHPASAYYNEQFF.

This rearrangement joins TRBV6-5 to TRBJ2-3; possible D gene TRBD1, 6 bases. V lost 2 bases and J 11 bases, leaving 14 bases between the germline ends. Germline CDR1 is MNHEY and CDR2 is SVGAGI. This CDR3 is built from 13 residues. CDR3 nucleotide sequence: TGTGCCAGCAGTTACGCGGGCACAGGGCAGCAGTATTTT. It specifies CASSYAGTGQQYF.

The chain carries TRBV6-5 and TRBJ2-7; D is unclear. Germline V gives CDR1 MNHEY, CDR2 SVGAGI. This CDR3 region has 14 residues. V lost 2 bases to trimming and J lost 6 bases, with 14 bases between them. The CDR3 protein is CASSYQVSSGEQYF. CDR3 in DNA: TGTGCCAGCAGTTACCAGGTCAGTTCGGGCGAGCAGTACTTC.

The chain links TRBV2 to TRBJ2-4; TRBD2 is a possible D gene (6 bases). The V end was cut by 1 base, the J end by 0 bases, with 16 bases between. Germline loops: CDR1 SNHLY, CDR2 FYNNEI. The CDR3 contains 18 residues. CDR3 nucleotides: TGTGCCAGCAGTGAAGTTGGGTATGGGAGGTTAGCCAAAAACATTCAGTACTTC. As protein: CASSEVGYGRLAKNIQYF.

This chain uses TRBV7-2 with TRBJ2-7; the D gene is possibly TRBD2 (6 bases). Trimming took off 3 bases at V and 6 bases at J, with 12 bases between the two ends. CDR1 is SGHTA, CDR2 FQGNSA, per germline. This CDR3 has 13 residues. The CDR3 DNA reads as TGTGCCAGCAGCTTGGACTATCCGGGCGAGCAGTACTTC. Translating it yields CASSLDYPGEQYF.

This chain uses TRBV24-1 with TRBJ2-2; tentatively, D is TRBD1 (6 bases). The germline CDR1 and CDR2 sequences are KGHDR and SFDVKD. The CDR3 loop spans 16 amino acids. With 5 bases removed from V and 4 bases from J, the gap between germline ends came to 16 bases. CDR3 sequence: CATSGLQGGTTGELFF. The CDR3 DNA reads TGTGCCACCAGTGGCCTACAGGGTGGGACCACCGGGGAGCTGTTTTTT.